The clone carrying this TCR beta chain was counted a single time. The junction does not match germline at one end; this may be a read error. Germline CDR1 reads SGHRS; CDR2 reads YFSETQ. This CDR3 has 14 residues. From RNA transcripts, TCR beta CDR3 regions were amplified. The HTBI set primed first-round TCR CDR3 RT-PCR. TCRdb independently ran MiXCR on the multiplex PCR reads; one entry per CDR3 protein. The profile covers roughly 600,000 distinct CDR3 sequences, with more than 14% appearing a single time and roughly an eighth taken by the ten largest. The entry originates in a study of T cells in Graves' hyperthyroidism and ophthalmopathy.

The receptor comes from a woman aged 45 to 65 with Graves' ophthalmopathy. This rearrangement joins TRBV5-1 to TRBJ1-3, with D maybe TRBD1 (6 bases). Sequences were obtained from blood. Written as DNA, the CDR3 is TGTGCCAGCAGCTTAACAGGGATGATCAACACCATATATTTT. Amino acids: CASSLTGMINTIYF.